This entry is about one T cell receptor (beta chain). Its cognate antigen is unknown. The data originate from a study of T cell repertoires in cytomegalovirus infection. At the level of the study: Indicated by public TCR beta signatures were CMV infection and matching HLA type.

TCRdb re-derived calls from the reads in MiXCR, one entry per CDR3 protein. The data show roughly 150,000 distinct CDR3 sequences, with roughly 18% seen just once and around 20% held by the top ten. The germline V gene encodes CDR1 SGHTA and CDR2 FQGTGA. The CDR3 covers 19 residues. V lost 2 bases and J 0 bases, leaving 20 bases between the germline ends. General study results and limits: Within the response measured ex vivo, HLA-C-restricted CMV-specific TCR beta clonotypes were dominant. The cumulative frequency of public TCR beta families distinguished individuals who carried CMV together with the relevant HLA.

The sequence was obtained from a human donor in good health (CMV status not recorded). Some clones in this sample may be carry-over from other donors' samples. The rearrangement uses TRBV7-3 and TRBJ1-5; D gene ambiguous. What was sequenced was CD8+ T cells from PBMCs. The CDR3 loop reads CASSLQKGSSQYSNQPQHF. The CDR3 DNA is TGTGCCAGCAGCTTACAGAAAGGCAGTTCTCAGTATAGCAATCAGCCCCAGCATTTT.